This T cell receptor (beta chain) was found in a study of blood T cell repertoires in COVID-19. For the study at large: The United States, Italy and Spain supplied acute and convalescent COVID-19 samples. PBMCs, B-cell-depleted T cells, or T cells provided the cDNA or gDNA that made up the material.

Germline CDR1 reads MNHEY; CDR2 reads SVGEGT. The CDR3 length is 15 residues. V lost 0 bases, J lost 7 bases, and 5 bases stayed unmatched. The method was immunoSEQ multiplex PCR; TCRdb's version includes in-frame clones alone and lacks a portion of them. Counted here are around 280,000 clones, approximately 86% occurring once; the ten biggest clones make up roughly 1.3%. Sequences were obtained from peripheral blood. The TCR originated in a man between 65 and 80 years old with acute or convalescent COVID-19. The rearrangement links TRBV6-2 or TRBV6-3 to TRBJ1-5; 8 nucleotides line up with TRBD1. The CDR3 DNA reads TGTGCCAGCAGTTACTCGACAGGGGTGGTACAGCCCCAGCATTTT. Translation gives CASSYSTGVVQPQHF.